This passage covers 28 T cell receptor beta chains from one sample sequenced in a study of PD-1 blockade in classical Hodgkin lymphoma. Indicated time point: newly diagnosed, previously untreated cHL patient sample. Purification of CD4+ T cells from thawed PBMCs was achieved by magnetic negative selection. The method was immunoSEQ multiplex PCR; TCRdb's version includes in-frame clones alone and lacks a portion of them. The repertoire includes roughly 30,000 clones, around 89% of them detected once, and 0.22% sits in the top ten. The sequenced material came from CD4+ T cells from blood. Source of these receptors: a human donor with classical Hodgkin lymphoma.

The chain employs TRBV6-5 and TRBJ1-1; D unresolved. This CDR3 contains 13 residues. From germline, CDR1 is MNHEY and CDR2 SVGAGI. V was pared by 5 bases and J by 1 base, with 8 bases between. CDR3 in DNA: TGTGCCAGCAGTAGAACAGAGAACACTGAAGCTTTCTTT. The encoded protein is CASSRTENTEAFF.

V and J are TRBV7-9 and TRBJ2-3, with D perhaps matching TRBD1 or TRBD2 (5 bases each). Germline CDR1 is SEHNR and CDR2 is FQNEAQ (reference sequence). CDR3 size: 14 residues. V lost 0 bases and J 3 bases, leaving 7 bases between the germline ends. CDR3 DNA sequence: TGTGCCAGCAGCTTAGCTGGGGGAACAGATACGCAGTATTTT. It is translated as CASSLAGGTDTQYF.

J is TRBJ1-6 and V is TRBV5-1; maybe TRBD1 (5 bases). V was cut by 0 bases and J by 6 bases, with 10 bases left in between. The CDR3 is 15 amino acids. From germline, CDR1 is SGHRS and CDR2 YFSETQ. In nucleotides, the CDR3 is TGCGCCAGCAGCTTGGATAGGGGTCTTAATTCACCCCTCCACTTT. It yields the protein CASSLDRGLNSPLHF. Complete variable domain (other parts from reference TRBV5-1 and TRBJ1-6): KAGVTQTPRYLIKTRGQQVTLSCSPISGHRSVSWYQQTPGQGLQFLFEYFSETQRNKGNFPGRFSGRQFSNSRSEMNVSTLELGDSALYLCASSLDRGLNSPLHFGNGTRLTVT.

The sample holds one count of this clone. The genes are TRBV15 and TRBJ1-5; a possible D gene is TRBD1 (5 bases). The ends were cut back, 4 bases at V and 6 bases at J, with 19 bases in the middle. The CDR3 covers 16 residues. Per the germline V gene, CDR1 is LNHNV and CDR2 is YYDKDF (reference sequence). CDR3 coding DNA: TGTGCCACCAGCACGCCAACACTAACCGGGGGTCAGCCCCAGCATTTT. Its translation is CATSTPTLTGGQPQHF.

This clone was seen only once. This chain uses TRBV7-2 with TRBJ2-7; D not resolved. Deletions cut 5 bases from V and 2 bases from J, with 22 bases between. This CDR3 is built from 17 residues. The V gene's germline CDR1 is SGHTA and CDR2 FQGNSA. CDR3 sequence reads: CASSRPRSHHNTYEQYF. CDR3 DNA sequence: TGTGCCAGCAGCCGACCGAGGTCCCACCACAATACCTACGAGCAGTACTTC. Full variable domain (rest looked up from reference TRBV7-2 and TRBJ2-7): GAGVSQSPSNKVTEKGKDVELRCDPISGHTALYWYRQSLGQGLEFLIYFQGNSAPDKSGLPSDRFSAERTGGSVSTLTIQRTQQEDSAVYLCASSRPRSHHNTYEQYFGPGTRLTVT.

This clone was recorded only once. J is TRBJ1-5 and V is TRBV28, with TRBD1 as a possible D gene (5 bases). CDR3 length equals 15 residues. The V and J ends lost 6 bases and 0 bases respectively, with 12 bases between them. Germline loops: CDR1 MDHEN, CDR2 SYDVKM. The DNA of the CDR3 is TGTGCCAGCAGACCGGGGGGACCTAGCAATCAGCCCCAGCATTTT. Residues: CASRPGGPSNQPQHF.

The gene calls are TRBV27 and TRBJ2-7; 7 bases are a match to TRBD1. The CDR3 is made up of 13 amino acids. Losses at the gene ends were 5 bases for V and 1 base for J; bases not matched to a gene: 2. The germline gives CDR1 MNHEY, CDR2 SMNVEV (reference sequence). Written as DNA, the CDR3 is TGTGCCAGCAGTAGGACAGGTTCCTACGAGCAGTACTTC. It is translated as CASSRTGSYEQYF.

CDR3 DNA: TGTGCCAGCAGCTTAGATCGGAGTGATACGCAGTATTTT. This sequence encodes CASSLDRSDTQYF. The V gene is TRBV11-2, the J gene TRBJ2-3; no firm D call. With 0 bases removed from V and 6 bases from J, the gap between germline ends came to 7 bases. In germline, CDR1 is SGHAT, CDR2 FQNNGV. CDR3 length: 13 residues.

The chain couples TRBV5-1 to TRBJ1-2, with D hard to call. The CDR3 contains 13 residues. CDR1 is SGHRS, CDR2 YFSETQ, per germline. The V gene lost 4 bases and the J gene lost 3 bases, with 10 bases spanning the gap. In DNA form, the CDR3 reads TGCGCCAGCAGCCCTGCGGCAGACTATGGCTACACCTTC. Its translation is CASSPAADYGYTF.

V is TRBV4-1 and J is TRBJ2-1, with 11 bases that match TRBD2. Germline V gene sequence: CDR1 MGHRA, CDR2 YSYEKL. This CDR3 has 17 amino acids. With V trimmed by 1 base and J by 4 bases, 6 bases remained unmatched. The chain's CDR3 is CASSQGLSSGGYNEQFF. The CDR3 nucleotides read TGCGCCAGCAGCCAAGGTCTTTCTAGCGGGGGGTACAATGAGCAGTTCTTC.

Written as DNA, the CDR3 is TGTGCCAGCAGCTTGTGGCAGGGTAATGAAAAACTGTTTTTT. It translates to CASSLWQGNEKLFF. The J gene is TRBJ1-4, the V gene TRBV5-4; TRBD1 might be the D (5 bases). The germline V and J ends were trimmed by 1 base and 4 bases, with 8 bases remaining between them. Germline V CDR1 and CDR2: SGHNT, YYREEE (reference sequence). The CDR3 consists of 14 residues.

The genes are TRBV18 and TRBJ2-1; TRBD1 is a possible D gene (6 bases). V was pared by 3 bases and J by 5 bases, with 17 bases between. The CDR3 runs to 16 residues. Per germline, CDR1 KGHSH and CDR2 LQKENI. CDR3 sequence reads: CASSPFAGANNNEQFF. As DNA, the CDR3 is TGTGCCAGCTCACCCTTCGCAGGGGCGAACAACAATGAGCAGTTCTTC.

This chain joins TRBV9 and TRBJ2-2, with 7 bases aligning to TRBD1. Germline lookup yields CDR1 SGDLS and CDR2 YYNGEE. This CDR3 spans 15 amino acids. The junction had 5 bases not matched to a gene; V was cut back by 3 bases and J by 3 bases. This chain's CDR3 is CASSASTGYTGELFF. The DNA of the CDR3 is TGTGCCAGCAGCGCCTCGACAGGGTACACCGGGGAGCTGTTTTTT. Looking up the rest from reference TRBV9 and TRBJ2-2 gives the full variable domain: DSGVTQTPKHLITATGQRVTLRCSPRSGDLSVYWYQQSLDQGLQFLIQYYNGEERAKGNILERFSAQQFPDLHSELNLSSLELGDSALYFCASSASTGYTGELFFGEGSRLTVL.

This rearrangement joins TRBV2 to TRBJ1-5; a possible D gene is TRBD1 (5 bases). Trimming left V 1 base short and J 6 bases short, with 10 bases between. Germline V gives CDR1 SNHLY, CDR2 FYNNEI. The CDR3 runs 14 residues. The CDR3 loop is CASSEGRGGQPQHF. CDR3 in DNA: TGTGCCAGCAGTGAAGGAAGGGGTGGTCAGCCCCAGCATTTT.

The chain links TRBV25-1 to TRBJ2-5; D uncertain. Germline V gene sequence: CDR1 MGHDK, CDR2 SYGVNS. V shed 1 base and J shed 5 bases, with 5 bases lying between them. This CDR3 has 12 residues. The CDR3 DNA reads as TGTGCCAGCAGTGAATCGACGGAGACCCAGTACTTC. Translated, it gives CASSESTETQYF. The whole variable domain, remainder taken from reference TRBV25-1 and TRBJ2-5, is EADIYQTPRYLVIGTGKKITLECSQTMGHDKMYWYQQDPGMELHLIHYSYGVNSTEKGDLSSESTVSRIRTEHFPLTLESARPSHTSQYLCASSESTETQYFGPGTRLLVL.

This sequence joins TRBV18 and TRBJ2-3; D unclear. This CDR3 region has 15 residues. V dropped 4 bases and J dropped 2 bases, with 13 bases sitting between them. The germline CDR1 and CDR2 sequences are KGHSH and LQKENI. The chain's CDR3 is CASSRLARLTDTQYF. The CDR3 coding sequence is TGTGCCAGCTCACGTTTGGCGAGACTCACAGATACGCAGTATTTT.

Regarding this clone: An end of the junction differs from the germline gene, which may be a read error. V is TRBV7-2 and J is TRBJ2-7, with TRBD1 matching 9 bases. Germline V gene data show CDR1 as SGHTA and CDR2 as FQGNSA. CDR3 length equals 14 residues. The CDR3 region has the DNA TGTGCCAGCAGCTACGACAGGGGGTCCTTCGAGCAGTACTTC. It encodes CASSYDRGSFEQYF.

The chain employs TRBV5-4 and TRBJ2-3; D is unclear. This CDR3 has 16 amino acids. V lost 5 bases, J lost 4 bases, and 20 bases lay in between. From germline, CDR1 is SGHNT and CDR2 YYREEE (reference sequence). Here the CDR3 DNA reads TGTGCCAGCAGGGAGTCCTGGGCCCCGAGGTCAGATACGCAGTATTTT. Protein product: CASRESWAPRSDTQYF.

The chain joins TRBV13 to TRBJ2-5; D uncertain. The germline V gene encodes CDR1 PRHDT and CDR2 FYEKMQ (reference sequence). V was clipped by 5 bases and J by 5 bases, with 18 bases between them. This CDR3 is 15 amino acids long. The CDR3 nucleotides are TGTGCCAGCAGCACTAACACCCAGGTTCAGGAGACCCAGTACTTC. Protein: CASSTNTQVQETQYF.

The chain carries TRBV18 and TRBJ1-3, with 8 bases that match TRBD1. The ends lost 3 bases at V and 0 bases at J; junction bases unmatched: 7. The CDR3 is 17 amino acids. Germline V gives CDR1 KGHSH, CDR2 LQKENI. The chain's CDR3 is CASSPSTGDSSGNTIYF. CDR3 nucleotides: TGTGCCAGCTCACCCTCGACAGGGGACAGCTCTGGAAACACCATATATTTT.

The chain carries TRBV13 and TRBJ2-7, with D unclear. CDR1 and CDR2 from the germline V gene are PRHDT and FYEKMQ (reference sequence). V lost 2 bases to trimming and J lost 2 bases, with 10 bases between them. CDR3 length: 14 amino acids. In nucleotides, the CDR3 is TGTGCCAGCAGCTTATCAGGACCCACCTACGAGCAGTACTTC. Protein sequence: CASSLSGPTYEQYF. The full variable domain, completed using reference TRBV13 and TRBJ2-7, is AAGVIQSPRHLIKEKRETATLKCYPIPRHDTVYWYQQGPGQDPQFLISFYEKMQSDKGSIPDRFSAQQFSDYHSELNMSSLELGDSALYFCASSLSGPTYEQYFGPGTRLTVT.

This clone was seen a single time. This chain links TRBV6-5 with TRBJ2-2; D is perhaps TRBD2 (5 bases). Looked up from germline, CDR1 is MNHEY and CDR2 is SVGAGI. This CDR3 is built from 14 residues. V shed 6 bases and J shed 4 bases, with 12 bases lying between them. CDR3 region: CASSREVSTGELFF. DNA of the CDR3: TGTGCCAGCAGCCGGGAAGTGAGCACCGGGGAGCTGTTTTTT.

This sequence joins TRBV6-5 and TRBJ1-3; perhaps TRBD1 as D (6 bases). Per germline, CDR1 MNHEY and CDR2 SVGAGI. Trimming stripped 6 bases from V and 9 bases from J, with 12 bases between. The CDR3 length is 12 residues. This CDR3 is CASRPRGGTIYF. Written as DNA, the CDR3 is TGTGCCAGCAGACCGAGAGGGGGCACCATATATTTT.

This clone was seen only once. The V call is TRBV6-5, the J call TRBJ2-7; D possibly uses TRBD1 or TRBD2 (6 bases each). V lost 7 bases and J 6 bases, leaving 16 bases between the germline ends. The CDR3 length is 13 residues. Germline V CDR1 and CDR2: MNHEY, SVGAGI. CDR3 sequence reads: CASTSRGAGEQYF. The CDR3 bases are TGTGCCAGCACCTCAAGGGGGGCTGGCGAGCAGTACTTC.

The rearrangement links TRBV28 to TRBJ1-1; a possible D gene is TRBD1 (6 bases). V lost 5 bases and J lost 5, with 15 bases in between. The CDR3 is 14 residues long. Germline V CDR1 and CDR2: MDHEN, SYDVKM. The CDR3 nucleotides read TGTGCCAGCAGTCCCAGGGGTCGGGTTACTGAAGCTTTCTTT. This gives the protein CASSPRGRVTEAFF.

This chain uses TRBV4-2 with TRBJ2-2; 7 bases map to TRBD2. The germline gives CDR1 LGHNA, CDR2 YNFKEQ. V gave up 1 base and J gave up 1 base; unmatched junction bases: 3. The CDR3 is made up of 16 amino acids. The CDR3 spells CASSQGGGRNTGELFF. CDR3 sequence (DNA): TGTGCCAGCAGCCAAGGAGGCGGGAGGAACACCGGGGAGCTGTTTTTT.

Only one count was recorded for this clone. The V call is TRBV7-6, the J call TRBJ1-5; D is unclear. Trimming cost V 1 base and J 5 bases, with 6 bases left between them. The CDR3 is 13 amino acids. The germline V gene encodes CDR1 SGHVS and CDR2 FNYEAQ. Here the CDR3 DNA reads TGTGCCAGCAGCTTAGTGAGTGATCAGCCCCAGCATTTT. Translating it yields CASSLVSDQPQHF.

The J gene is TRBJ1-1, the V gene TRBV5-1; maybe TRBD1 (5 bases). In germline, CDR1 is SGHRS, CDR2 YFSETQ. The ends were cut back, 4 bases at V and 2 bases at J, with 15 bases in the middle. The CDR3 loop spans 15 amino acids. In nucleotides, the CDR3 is TGCGCCAGCAGCCCCGCGGGGGGACTTAACACTGAAGCTTTCTTT. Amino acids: CASSPAGGLNTEAFF.